The 27 T cell receptor beta chains below come from one sample, sequenced in a study of cytomegalovirus exposure and HLA in healthy donors. The PCR made use of 60 Vbeta and 13 Jbeta primers. This table comes from immunoSEQ multiplex PCR, and its TCRdb copy is limited to in-frame clones, with some not included. The sample shows over 150,000 clones, less than 80% of them seen only once. Sequencing was done on a sample of PBMCs. These TCRs come from a man between 40 and 49 years old in good health and CMV-seronegative.

DNA of the CDR3: TGTGCCTGGAGTGTACTAGGGCAGGGGGCAGGAAACACCATATATTTT. This gives the protein CAWSVLGQGAGNTIYF. The V call is TRBV30, the J call TRBJ1-3, with TRBD1 matching over 8 bases. The CDR3 is 16 amino acids. The trim removed 0 bases at V and 4 bases at J, leaving 8 bases unmatched. CDR1 and CDR2 (germline): GTSNPN, SVGIG (reference sequence). The full variable domain, its missing parts supplied by reference TRBV30 and TRBJ1-3, is SQTIHQWPATLVQPVGSPLSLECTVEGTSNPNLYWYRQAAGRGLQLLFYSVGIGQISSEVPQNLSASRPQDRQFILSSKKLLLSDSGFYLCAWSVLGQGAGNTIYFGEGSWLTVV.

The gene calls are TRBV13 and TRBJ2-1; 12 bases match TRBD2. The CDR3 extends over 15 amino acids. J was trimmed by 9 bases and V by 2 bases; bases with no gene match: 5. The germline CDR1 and CDR2 sequences are PRHDT and FYEKMQ (reference sequence). DNA for the CDR3: TGTGCCAGCAGCTTAATACTAGCGGGAGGCACTGAGCAGTTCTTC. It translates to CASSLILAGGTEQFF.

CDR3 sequence reads: CASSLKREGNNEQFF. In DNA form, the CDR3 reads TGTGCCAGCAGTTTAAAGCGGGAGGGCAACAATGAGCAGTTCTTC. The chain combines TRBV2 with TRBJ2-1, with 10 bases lining up with TRBD2. Germline trimming cut 5 bases from V and 5 bases from J; bases unmatched to any gene: 6. Germline V gives CDR1 SNHLY, CDR2 FYNNEI. CDR3 length: 15 amino acids.

This clone was detected only once. This rearrangement joins TRBV30 to TRBJ2-5; 8 positions match TRBD1. The CDR3 covers 15 residues. Germline V gene sequence: CDR1 GTSNPN, CDR2 SVGIG (reference sequence). J was trimmed by 1 base and V by 5 bases; bases with no gene match: 9. The CDR3 sequence is CAWALHTGGQETQYF. The DNA of the CDR3 is TGTGCCTGGGCGCTCCACACAGGGGGCCAAGAGACCCAGTACTTC. The full variable domain, its missing parts supplied by reference TRBV30 and TRBJ2-5, is SQTIHQWPATLVQPVGSPLSLECTVEGTSNPNLYWYRQAAGRGLQLLFYSVGIGQISSEVPQNLSASRPQDRQFILSSKKLLLSDSGFYLCAWALHTGGQETQYFGPGTRLLVL.

The V gene is TRBV6-1, the J gene TRBJ2-7; unclear D gene. The CDR3 length is 16 residues. Germline assignment: CDR1 MNHNS and CDR2 SASEGT. V was pared by 0 bases and J by 1 base, with 13 bases between. The CDR3 DNA reads as TGTGCCAGCAGTGAAGCGCATGTACTCCCTTCCTACGAGCAGTACTTC. Amino acid sequence: CASSEAHVLPSYEQYF.

This clone came up a few times. One end of the junction is discordant with germline, which a read error may explain. The chain carries TRBV7-9 and TRBJ2-7, with D perhaps matching TRBD2 (6 bases). Germline V CDR1 and CDR2: SEHNR, FQNEAQ (reference sequence). CDR3 length equals 17 residues. The CDR3 sequence: CSSSLSHGRGINYEQYF. As DNA, the CDR3 is TGTTCCAGCAGCTTGAGTCACGGTCGCGGGATAAATTACGAGCAGTACTTC.

The chain employs TRBV28 and TRBJ2-4, with a weak D call TRBD1 (6 bases). Trimming stripped 4 bases from V and 0 bases from J, with 19 bases between. Germline-derived CDR1 and CDR2 are MDHEN and SYDVKM. The CDR3 loop spans 18 amino acids. This CDR3 is CASSSPAWTALAKNIQYF. Here the CDR3 DNA reads TGTGCCAGCAGTTCCCCTGCCTGGACAGCTCTAGCCAAAAACATTCAGTACTTC.

The chain links TRBV28 to TRBJ2-3; D is perhaps TRBD1 (6 bases). V was clipped by 7 bases and J by 2 bases, with 10 bases between them. There are 13 residues in the CDR3. The germline V gene has CDR1 MDHEN and CDR2 SYDVKM. The CDR3: CASNGQNTDTQYF. The DNA of the CDR3 is TGTGCCAGCAACGGACAGAACACAGATACGCAGTATTTT.

J is TRBJ1-6 and V is TRBV10-3; possibly TRBD1 for D (5 bases). The CDR3 is 17 residues long. From germline, CDR1 is ENHRY and CDR2 SYGVKD. The V end lost 2 bases, the J end lost 8 bases, and 19 bases lay between the germline ends. CDR3 coding DNA: TGTGCCATCAGTGAGGCCTCTATCGGGTCCAGGGATTCACCCCTCCACTTT. Its translation is CAISEASIGSRDSPLHF.

The chain couples TRBV27 to TRBJ2-7; TRBD2 matches at 7 bases. V dropped 3 bases and J dropped 3; count of bases not matched to a gene: 5. Germline V gene lookup returns CDR1 MNHEY and CDR2 SMNVEV (reference sequence). This CDR3 region has 14 residues. In DNA, the CDR3 is TGTGCCAGCAGTTTTGCAGGCGGGGGCTACGAGCAGTACTTC. Translation gives CASSFAGGGYEQYF.

The rearrangement links TRBV18 to TRBJ1-2; D ambiguous. CDR1 KGHSH and CDR2 LQKENI come from the germline V gene. Trimming cost V 3 bases and J 7 bases, with 12 bases left between them. The CDR3 sequence is 13 residues long. Written as DNA, the CDR3 is TGTGCCAGCTCACCGGAAGTACAGTCTGGCTACACCTTC. Translated, it gives CASSPEVQSGYTF.

This sequence joins TRBV11-3 and TRBJ2-7; D is undetermined. Germline CDR1 and CDR2: SGHNT and YENEEA. V was cut by 5 bases and J by 5 bases, with 13 bases left in between. The CDR3 has 13 residues. CDR3 in amino acids: CASSLEQSNEQYF. The CDR3 DNA reads TGTGCCAGCAGCCTGGAACAGTCCAACGAGCAGTACTTC.

V gene TRBV27 combines with J gene TRBJ2-3; 9 bases are shared with TRBD1. This CDR3 is 13 amino acids long. The germline V gene encodes CDR1 MNHEY and CDR2 SMNVEV (reference sequence). Unmatched junction bases numbered 5, after V lost 9 bases and J lost 4 bases. The CDR3, as DNA: TGTGCCAGTACAGGGGGCGCAGCAGATACGCAGTATTTT. Residues: CASTGGAADTQYF.

V is TRBV10-3 and J is TRBJ2-7; TRBD2 matches 8 bases. CDR1 ENHRY and CDR2 SYGVKD come from the germline V gene. This CDR3 contains 16 residues. The ends lost 4 bases at V and 3 bases at J; junction bases unmatched: 11. The CDR3 here is CAISAGGTGLLYEQYF. DNA of the CDR3: TGTGCCATCAGTGCGGGGGGGACGGGACTACTCTACGAGCAGTACTTC.

This clone was seen once. This chain links TRBV5-4 with TRBJ2-1; D may be TRBD2 (6 bases). CDR1 is SGHNT and CDR2 is YYREEE in the germline V gene (reference sequence). V gave up 4 bases and J gave up 7 bases, with 15 bases separating them. This CDR3 has 14 amino acids. The CDR3 DNA reads TGTGCCAGCAGCCGACTAGTTGGTTTGAATGAGCAGTTCTTC. Translating gives CASSRLVGLNEQFF.

The V and J genes are TRBV4-1 and TRBJ2-4; 15 bases agree with TRBD2. The ends lost 0 bases at V and 12 bases at J; junction bases unmatched: 15. This CDR3 has 19 residues. CDR1 MGHRA and CDR2 YSYEKL come from the germline V gene. The CDR3 nucleotides read TGCGCCAGCAGCCAAGAGTTAAGCCCCGGACTAGCGGGAGGGTACAGTCAGTACTTC. As protein: CASSQELSPGLAGGYSQYF.

The J gene is TRBJ2-1, the V gene TRBV7-9; 14 bases match TRBD2. The CDR3 has 15 residues. CDR1 and CDR2 (germline): SEHNR, FQNEAQ (reference sequence). V gave up 4 bases and J gave up 5 bases; unmatched junction bases: 1. The CDR3 sequence is CASSWGLAGDNEQFF. For the CDR3, the DNA is TGTGCCAGCAGCTGGGGACTAGCGGGAGACAATGAGCAGTTCTTC.

This clone came up once. V usage is TRBV29-1 and J usage is TRBJ2-2, with 7 bases fitting TRBD1. With V trimmed by 3 bases and J by 5 bases, 12 bases remained unmatched. Germline V gene sequence: CDR1 SQVTM, CDR2 ANQGSEA. CDR3 size: 16 residues. This CDR3 is CSVEDTPGGDTGELFF. The CDR3 DNA is TGCAGCGTTGAGGACACACCAGGGGGAGATACCGGGGAGCTGTTTTTT.

Note on this clone: Sequence at one end of the junction differs from germline and may be a read error. This specimen includes other DNA sequences encoding the same CDR3. The gene calls are TRBV7-9 and TRBJ1-3, with D possibly TRBD1 on 6 matching bases. There are 14 residues in the CDR3. Germline CDR1 SEHNR, CDR2 FQNEAQ (reference sequence). The CDR3 region has the DNA TGTGCCAGCAGCCTAGCAGGGGCTGGAAACACCATATATTTT. Encoded protein: CASSLAGAGNTIYF.

The gene calls are TRBV28 and TRBJ2-7, with D perhaps TRBD1 (6 bases). The CDR3 loop spans 14 amino acids. Trimming left V 3 bases short and J 2 bases short, with 11 bases between. Germline CDR1 is MDHEN and CDR2 is SYDVKM. The CDR3 region is CASSFPGTPYEQYF. The DNA for the CDR3 is TGTGCCAGCAGTTTCCCCGGGACACCCTACGAGCAGTACTTC.

CDR3 bases: TGTGCCAGCAGTCTCGGGAGTAGCTCCTACAATGAGCAGTTCTTC. This encodes CASSLGSSSYNEQFF. The chain carries TRBV5-5 and TRBJ2-1; D might be TRBD2 (6 bases). Trimming stripped 5 bases from V and 0 bases from J, with 12 bases between. CDR1 and CDR2 (germline): SGHKS, YYEKEE (reference sequence). CDR3 length equals 15 residues.

The genes are TRBV6-1 and TRBJ1-5; D might be TRBD1 (5 bases). This CDR3 spans 17 amino acids. CDR1 and CDR2 from the germline V gene are MNHNS and SASEGT. V lost 4 bases and J 5 bases, leaving 21 bases between the germline ends. Here the CDR3 reads CASSVVVPGLAHQPQHF. The CDR3 coding sequence is TGTGCCAGCAGTGTAGTGGTACCAGGGTTGGCGCATCAGCCCCAGCATTTT.

The V gene is TRBV28, the J gene TRBJ1-5; 11 bases match TRBD1. V dropped 6 bases and J dropped 4; count of bases not matched to a gene: 8. Germline V lookup: CDR1 MDHEN, CDR2 SYDVKM. This CDR3 has 16 residues. The CDR3 loop reads CASSVSGTGGNQPQHF. The CDR3 bases are TGTGCCAGCAGCGTATCCGGGACAGGGGGAAATCAGCCCCAGCATTTT.

J is TRBJ2-1 and V is TRBV5-1; D might be TRBD1 (6 bases). Between the trimmed V and J ends, which lost 4 bases and 6 bases, there was a span of 8 bases. The CDR3 is 12 amino acids. Germline lookup yields CDR1 SGHRS and CDR2 YFSETQ. CDR3 in DNA: TGCGCCAGCAGCCGAGGGGGCAATGAGCAGTTCTTC. The encoded protein is CASSRGGNEQFF.

The chain has TRBV7-9 and TRBJ1-2; TRBD1 aligns across 7 bases. Germline values: CDR1 SEHNR, CDR2 FQNEAQ (reference sequence). Trimming cost V 6 bases and J 6 bases; bases outside gene matches: 7. CDR3 length: 13 residues. The CDR3: CASSSGTVDGYTF. CDR3 nucleotide sequence: TGTGCCAGCAGTTCCGGGACAGTGGATGGCTACACCTTC.

The chain uses TRBV11-2 and TRBJ1-2; a possible D gene is TRBD1 (6 bases). CDR3 length: 14 amino acids. V lost 6 bases and J lost 4, with 15 bases in between. Germline lookup yields CDR1 SGHAT and CDR2 FQNNGV. CDR3 bases: TGTGCCAGCAGTCCAGACAGGTCTACCTATGGCTACACCTTC. Amino acids: CASSPDRSTYGYTF.

This clone was recorded a few times. The chain recombines TRBV28 with TRBJ2-7; a possible D gene is TRBD2 (7 bases). CDR3 length: 14 amino acids. Germline V lookup: CDR1 MDHEN, CDR2 SYDVKM. Trimming cost V 6 bases and J 2 bases, with 14 bases left between them. The CDR3: CASRGGALTYEQYF. The CDR3 DNA follows: TGTGCCAGCAGGGGGGGGGCTCTTACCTACGAGCAGTACTTC.